This TCR beta chain came from a study of cytomegalovirus exposure and HLA in healthy donors. Study-wide points: A likely sequencing artifact accounted for one observed cluster of highly shared sequence variants. One variant, a missense change in DCLRE1C, was linked in a later analysis to TCR beta V- and J-gene trimming.

The PCR was carried out with 60 Vbeta primers and 13 Jbeta primers. Libraries were prepared by immunoSEQ multiplex PCR; TCRdb keeps only in-frame clonotypes and omits some of them. The repertoire holds around 110,000 clones, with approximately 80% as singletons. The CDR3 extends over 16 amino acids. Germline loops: CDR1 WNHNN, CDR2 SYGVQD (reference sequence). With respect to this clone: Its antigen remains unknown.

This chain connects TRBV10-1 to TRBJ2-5; no clear D. Matching the DNA end better, TRBJ2-7 makes the J call doubtful. The TCR was taken from a man aged 25 to 45 in good health and CMV-seropositive. Sequencing input: PBMCs. The CDR3 here is CASSELPKPNPYEQYF. CDR3 sequence (DNA): TGCGCCAGCAGTGAATTGCCAAAGCCCAACCCCTACGAGCAGTACTTC.